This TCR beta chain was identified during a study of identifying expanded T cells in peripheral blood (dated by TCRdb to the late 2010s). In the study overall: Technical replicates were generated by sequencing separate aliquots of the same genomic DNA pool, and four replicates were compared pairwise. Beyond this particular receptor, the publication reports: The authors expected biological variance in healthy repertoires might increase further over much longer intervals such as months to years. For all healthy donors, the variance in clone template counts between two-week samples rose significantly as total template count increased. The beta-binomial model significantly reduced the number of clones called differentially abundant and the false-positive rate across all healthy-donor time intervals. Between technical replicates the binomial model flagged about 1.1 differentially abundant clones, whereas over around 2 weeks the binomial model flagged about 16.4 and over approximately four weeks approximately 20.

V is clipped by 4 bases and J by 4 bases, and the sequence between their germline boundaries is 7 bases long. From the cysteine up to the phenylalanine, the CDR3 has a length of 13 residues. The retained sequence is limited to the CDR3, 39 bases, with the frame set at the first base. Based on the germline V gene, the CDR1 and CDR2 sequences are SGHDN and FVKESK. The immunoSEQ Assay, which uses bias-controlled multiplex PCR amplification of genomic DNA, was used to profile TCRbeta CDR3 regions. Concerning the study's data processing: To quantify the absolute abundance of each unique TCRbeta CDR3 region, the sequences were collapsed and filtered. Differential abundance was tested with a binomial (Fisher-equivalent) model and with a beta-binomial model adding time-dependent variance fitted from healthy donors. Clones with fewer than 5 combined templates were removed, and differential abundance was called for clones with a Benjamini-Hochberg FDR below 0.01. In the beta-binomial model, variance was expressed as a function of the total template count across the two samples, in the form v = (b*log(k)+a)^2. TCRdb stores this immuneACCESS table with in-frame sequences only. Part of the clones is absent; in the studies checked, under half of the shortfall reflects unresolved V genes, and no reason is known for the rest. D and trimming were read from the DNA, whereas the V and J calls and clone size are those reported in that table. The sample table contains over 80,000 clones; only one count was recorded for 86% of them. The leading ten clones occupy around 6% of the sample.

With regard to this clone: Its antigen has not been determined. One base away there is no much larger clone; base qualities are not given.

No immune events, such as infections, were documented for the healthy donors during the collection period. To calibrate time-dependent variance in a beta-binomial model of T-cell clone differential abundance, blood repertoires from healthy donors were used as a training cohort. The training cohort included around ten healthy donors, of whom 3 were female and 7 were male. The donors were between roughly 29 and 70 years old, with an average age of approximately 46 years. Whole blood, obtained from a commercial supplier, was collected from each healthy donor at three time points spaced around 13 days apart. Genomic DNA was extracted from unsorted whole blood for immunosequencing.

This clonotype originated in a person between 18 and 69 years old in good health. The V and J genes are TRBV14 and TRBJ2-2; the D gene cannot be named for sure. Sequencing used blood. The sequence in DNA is TGTGCCAGCAGCCCCCCCGGCACCGGGGAGCTGTTTTTT. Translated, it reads CASSPPGTGELFF.